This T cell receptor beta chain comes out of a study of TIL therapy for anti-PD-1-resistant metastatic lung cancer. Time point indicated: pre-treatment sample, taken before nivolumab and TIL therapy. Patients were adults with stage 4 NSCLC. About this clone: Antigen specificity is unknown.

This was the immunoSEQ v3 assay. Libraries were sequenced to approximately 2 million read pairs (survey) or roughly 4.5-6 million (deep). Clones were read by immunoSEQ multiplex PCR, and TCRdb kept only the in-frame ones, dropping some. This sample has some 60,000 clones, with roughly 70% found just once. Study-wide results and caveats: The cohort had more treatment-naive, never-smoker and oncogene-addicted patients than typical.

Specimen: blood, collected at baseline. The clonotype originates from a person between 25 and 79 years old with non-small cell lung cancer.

The CDR3 loop reads CASSLAQGAYGYTF. CDR3 DNA: TGTGCCAGCAGCTTAGCGCAGGGGGCCTATGGCTACACCTTC. The chain has TRBV7-2 and TRBJ1-2, with TRBD1 matching over 8 bases. Germline V gene sequence: CDR1 SGHTA, CDR2 FQGNSA. The CDR3 runs to 14 residues. V was clipped by 0 bases and J by 4 bases; unmatched bases: 1.